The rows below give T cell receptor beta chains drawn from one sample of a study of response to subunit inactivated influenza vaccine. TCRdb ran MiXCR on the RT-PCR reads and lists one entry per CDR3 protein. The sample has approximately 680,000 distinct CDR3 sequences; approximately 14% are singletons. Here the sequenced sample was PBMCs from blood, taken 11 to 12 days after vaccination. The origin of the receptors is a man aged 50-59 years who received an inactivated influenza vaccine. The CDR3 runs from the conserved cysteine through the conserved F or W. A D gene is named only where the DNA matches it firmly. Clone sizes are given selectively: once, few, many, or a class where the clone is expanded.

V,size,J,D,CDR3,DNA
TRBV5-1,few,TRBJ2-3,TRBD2,CASSSGTRGTDTQYF,TGCGCCAGCAGCTCTGGGACTAGAGGCACAGATACGCAGTATTTT
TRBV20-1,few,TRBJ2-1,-,CSIRTTHGLNEQFF,TGCAGCATTCGGACTACCCACGGTCTCAATGAGCAGTTCTTC
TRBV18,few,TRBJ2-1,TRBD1,CASSPPRQGADEQFF,TGTGCCAGCTCACCACCGCGGCAGGGGGCCGATGAGCAGTTCTTC
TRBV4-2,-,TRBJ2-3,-,CASGLGVSQYF,TGTGCCAGCGGGTTGGGGGTATCGCAGTATTTT
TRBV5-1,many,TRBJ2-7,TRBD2,CASSTGLAGTYEQYF,TGCGCCAGCAGCACGGGACTAGCGGGGACCTACGAGCAGTACTTC
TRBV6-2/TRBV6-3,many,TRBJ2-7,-,CASSSGPGQTISYEQYF,TGTGCCAGCAGTTCCGGACCGGGACAAACTATCTCCTACGAGCAGTACTTC
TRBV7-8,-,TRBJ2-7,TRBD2,CASSSRGGEYEQYF,TGTGCCAGCAGCTCCCGTGGGGGGGAATACGAGCAGTACTTC
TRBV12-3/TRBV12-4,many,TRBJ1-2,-,CASSFDTGYGYTF,TGTGCCAGCAGTTTCGACACTGGCTATGGCTACACCTTC
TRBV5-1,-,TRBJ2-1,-,CASSVGPADEQFF,TGCGCCAGCAGCGTGGGACCCGCGGATGAGCAGTTCTTC
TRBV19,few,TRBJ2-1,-,CASSIQGSLEQFF,TGTGCCAGTAGTATACAGGGGTCTCTTGAGCAGTTCTTC